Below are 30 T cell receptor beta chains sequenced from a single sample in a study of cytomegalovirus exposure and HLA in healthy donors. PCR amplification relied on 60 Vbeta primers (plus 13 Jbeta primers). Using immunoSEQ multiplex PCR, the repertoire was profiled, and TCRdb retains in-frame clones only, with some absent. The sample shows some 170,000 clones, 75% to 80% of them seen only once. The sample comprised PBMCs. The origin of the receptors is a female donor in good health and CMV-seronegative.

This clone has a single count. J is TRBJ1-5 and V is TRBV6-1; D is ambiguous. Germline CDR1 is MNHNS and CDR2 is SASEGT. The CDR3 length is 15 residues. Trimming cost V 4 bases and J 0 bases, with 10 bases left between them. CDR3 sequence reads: CASSAKTNSNQPQHF. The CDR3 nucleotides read TGTGCCAGCAGTGCAAAGACAAATAGCAATCAGCCCCAGCATTTT.

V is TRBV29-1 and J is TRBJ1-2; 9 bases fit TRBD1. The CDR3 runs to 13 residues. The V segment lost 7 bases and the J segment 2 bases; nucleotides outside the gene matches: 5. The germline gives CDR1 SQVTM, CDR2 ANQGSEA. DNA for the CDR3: TGCAGCGCCACCGGGACAGGGAACTATGGCTACACCTTC. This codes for CSATGTGNYGYTF.

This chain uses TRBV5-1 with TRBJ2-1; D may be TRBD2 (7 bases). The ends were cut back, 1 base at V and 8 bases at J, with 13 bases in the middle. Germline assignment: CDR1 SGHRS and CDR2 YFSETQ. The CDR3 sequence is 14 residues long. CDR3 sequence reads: CASSLRGAVDEQFF. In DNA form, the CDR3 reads TGCGCCAGCAGCTTGCGGGGGGCGGTGGATGAGCAGTTCTTC.

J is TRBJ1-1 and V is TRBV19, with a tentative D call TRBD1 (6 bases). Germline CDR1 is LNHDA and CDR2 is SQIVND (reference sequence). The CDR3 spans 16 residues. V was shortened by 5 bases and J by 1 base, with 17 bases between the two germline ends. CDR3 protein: CASSGGPGQQNTEAFF. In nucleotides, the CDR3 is TGTGCCAGTAGTGGGGGCCCCGGACAGCAGAACACTGAAGCTTTCTTT.

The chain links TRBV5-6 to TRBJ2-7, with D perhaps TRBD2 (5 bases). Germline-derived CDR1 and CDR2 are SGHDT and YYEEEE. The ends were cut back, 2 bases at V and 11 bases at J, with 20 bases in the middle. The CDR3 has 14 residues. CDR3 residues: CASSFPGPGIGEYF. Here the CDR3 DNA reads TGTGCCAGCAGCTTTCCAGGACCGGGTATCGGGGAGTACTTC.

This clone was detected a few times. CDR3 sequence: CASSLSQGGDEQYF. In DNA, the CDR3 is TGCGCCAGCAGCTTGAGCCAGGGCGGCGACGAGCAGTACTTC. The V call is TRBV5-1, the J call TRBJ2-7; TRBD1 might be the D (5 bases). Between the trimmed V and J ends, which lost 1 base and 5 bases, there was a span of 13 bases. This CDR3 is 14 amino acids long. Germline V CDR1 and CDR2: SGHRS, YFSETQ. The full variable domain, with the rest looked up from reference TRBV5-1 and TRBJ2-7, is KAGVTQTPRYLIKTRGQQVTLSCSPISGHRSVSWYQQTPGQGLQFLFEYFSETQRNKGNFPGRFSGRQFSNSRSEMNVSTLELGDSALYLCASSLSQGGDEQYFGPGTRLTVT.

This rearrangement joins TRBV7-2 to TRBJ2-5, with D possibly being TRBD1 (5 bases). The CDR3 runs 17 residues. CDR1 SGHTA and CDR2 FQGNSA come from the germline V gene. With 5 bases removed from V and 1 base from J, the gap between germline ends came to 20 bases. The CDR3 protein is CASSLGIGAGSQETQYF. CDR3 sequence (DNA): TGTGCCAGCAGCCTAGGCATCGGCGCAGGGTCCCAAGAGACCCAGTACTTC.

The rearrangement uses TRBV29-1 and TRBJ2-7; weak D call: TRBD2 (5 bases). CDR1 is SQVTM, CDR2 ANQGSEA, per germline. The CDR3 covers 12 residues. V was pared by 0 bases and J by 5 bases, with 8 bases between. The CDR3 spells CSVEEGVHEQYF. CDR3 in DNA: TGCAGCGTTGAAGAGGGAGTCCACGAGCAGTACTTC.

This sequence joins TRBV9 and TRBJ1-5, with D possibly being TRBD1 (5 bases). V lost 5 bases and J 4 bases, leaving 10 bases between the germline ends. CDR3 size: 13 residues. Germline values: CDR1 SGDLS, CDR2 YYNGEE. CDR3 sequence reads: CASSAQGNQPQHF. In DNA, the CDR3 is TGTGCCAGCAGTGCGCAGGGAAATCAGCCCCAGCATTTT.

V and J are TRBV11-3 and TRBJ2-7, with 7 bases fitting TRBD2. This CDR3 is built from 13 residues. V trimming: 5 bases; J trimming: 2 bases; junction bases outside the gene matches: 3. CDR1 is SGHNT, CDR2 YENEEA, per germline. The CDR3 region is CASSHGLAYEQYF. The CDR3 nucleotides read TGTGCCAGCAGCCACGGACTAGCCTACGAGCAGTACTTC.

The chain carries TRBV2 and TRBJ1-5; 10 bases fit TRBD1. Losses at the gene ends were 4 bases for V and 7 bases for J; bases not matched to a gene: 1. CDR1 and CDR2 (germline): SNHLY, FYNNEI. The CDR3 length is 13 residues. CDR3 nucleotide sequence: TGTGCCAGCAGTGGGACAGGGGGACAGCCCCAGCATTTT. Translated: CASSGTGGQPQHF. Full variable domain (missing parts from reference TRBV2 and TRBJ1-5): EPEVTQTPSHQVTQMGQEVILRCVPISNHLYFYWYRQILGQKVEFLVSFYNNEISEKSEIFDDQFSVERPDGSNFTLKIRSTKLEDSAMYFCASSGTGGQPQHFGDGTRLSIL.

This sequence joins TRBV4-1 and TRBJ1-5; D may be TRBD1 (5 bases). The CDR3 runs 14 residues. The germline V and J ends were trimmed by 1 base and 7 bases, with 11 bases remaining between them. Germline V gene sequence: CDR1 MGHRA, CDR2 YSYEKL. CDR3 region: CASSQVPWGQPQHF. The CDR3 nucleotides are TGCGCCAGCAGCCAAGTACCCTGGGGCCAGCCCCAGCATTTT.

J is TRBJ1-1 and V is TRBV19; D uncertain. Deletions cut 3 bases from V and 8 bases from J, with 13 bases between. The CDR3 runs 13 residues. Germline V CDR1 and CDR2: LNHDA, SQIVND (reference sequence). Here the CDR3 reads CASSITIAKEAFF. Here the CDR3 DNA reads TGTGCCAGTAGTATTACAATTGCAAAAGAAGCTTTCTTT.

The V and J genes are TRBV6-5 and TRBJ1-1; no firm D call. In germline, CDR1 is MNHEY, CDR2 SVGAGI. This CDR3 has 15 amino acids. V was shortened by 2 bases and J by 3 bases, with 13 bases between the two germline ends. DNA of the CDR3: TGTGCCAGCAGTTACGGGTGGGGAGCGGACACTGAAGCTTTCTTT. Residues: CASSYGWGADTEAFF.

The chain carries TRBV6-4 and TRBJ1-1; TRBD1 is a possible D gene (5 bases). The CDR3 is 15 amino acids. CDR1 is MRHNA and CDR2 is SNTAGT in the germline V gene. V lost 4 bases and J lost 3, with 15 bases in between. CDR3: CASSVSTDLDTEAFF. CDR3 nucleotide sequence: TGTGCCAGCAGTGTCTCGACAGACCTGGACACTGAAGCTTTCTTT.

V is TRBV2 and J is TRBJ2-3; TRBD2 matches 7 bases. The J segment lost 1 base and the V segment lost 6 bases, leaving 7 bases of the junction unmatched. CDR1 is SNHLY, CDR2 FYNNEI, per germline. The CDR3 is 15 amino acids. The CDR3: CASSATTSGTDTQYF. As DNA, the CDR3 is TGTGCCAGCAGCGCTACTACTAGCGGCACAGATACGCAGTATTTT.

As DNA, the CDR3 is TGTGCCACCAGACGGGACAGGGGCAATGAGCAGTTCTTC. Its protein product is CATRRDRGNEQFF. The chain couples TRBV15 to TRBJ2-1; 10 bases fit TRBD1. V lost 6 bases, J lost 6 bases, and 2 bases stayed unmatched. The CDR3 contains 13 residues. Germline CDR1 and CDR2: LNHNV and YYDKDF (reference sequence). Together with reference TRBV15 and TRBJ2-1, the CDR3 gives the full variable domain: DAMVIQNPRYQVTQFGKPVTLSCSQTLNHNVMYWYQQKSSQAPKLLFHYYDKDFNNEADTPDNFQSRRPNTSFCFLDIRSPGLGDTAMYLCATRRDRGNEQFFGPGTRLTVL.

For the CDR3, the DNA is TGTGCCAGCAGGGGGACAGGGGGCAACAATCAGCCCCAGCATTTT. This encodes CASRGTGGNNQPQHF. The chain employs TRBV2 and TRBJ1-5; 12 nucleotides match TRBD1. With 6 bases clipped from V and 3 bases from J, the junction kept 3 bases outside the gene matches. This CDR3 contains 15 residues. Germline lookup yields CDR1 SNHLY and CDR2 FYNNEI.

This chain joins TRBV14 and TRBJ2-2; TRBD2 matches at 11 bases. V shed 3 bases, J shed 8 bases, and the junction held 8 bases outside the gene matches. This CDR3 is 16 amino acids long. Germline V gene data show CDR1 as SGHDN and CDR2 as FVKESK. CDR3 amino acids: CASSHILAGGSGELFF. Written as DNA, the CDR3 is TGTGCCAGCAGCCACATCCTAGCGGGAGGTTCGGGGGAGCTGTTTTTT.

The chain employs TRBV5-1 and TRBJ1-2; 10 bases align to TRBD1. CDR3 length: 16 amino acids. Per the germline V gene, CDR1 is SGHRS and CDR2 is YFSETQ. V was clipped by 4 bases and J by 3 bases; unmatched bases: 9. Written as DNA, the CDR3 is TGCGCCAGCAGCGCACTGACAGGGGGCGGATACTATGGCTACACCTTC. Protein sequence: CASSALTGGGYYGYTF.

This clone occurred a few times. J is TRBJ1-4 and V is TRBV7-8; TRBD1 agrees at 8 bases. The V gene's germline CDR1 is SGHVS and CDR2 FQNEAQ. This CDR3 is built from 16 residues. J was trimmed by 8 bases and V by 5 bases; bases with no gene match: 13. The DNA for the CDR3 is TGTGCCAGCAGCCCGAGACGGGGACAGGCTGGCGAAAAACTGTTTTTT. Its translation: CASSPRRGQAGEKLFF.

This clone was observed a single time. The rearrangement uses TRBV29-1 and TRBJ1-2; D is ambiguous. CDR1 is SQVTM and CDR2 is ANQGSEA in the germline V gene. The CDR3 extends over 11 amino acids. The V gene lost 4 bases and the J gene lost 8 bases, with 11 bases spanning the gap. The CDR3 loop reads CSVAPDGGYTF. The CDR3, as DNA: TGCAGCGTTGCGCCCGATGGCGGCTACACCTTC.

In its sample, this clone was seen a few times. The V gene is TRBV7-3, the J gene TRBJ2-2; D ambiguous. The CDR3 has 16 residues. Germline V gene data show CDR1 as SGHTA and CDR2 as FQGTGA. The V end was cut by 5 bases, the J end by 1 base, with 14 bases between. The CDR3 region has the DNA TGTGCCAGCAGCCCGGATGGGCCTAAGAACACCGGGGAGCTGTTTTTT. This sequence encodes CASSPDGPKNTGELFF.

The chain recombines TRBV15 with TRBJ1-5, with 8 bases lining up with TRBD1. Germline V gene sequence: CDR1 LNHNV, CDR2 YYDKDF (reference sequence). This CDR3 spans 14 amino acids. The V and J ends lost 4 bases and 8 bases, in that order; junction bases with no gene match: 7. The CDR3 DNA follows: TGTGCCACCAGCACCGGGACAGGTTGGGAGCCCCAGCATTTT. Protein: CATSTGTGWEPQHF.

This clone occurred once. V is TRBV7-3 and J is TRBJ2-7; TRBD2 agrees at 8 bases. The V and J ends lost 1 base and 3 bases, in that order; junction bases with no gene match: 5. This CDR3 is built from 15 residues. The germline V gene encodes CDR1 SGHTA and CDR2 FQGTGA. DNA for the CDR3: TGTGCCAGCAGCTTAAAGACGGGAGGGAACTACGAGCAGTACTTC. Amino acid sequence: CASSLKTGGNYEQYF.

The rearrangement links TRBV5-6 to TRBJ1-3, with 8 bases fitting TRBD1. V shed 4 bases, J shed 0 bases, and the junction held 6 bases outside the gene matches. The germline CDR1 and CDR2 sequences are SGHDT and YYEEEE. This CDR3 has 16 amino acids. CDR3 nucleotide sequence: TGTGCCAGCAGCCGCGGACAGGGAACCTCTGGAAACACCATATATTTT. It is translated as CASSRGQGTSGNTIYF.

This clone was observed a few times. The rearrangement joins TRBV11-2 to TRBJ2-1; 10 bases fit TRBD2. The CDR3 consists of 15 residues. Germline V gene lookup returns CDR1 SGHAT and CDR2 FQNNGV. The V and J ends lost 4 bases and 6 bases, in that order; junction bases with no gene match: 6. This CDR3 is CASSSLAGGTNEQFF. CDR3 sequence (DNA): TGTGCCAGCAGCTCATTAGCGGGAGGAACCAATGAGCAGTTCTTC. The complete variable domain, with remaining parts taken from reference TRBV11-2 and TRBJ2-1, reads EAGVAQSPRYKIIEKRQSVAFWCNPISGHATLYWYQQILGQGPKLLIQFQNNGVVDDSQLPKDRFSAERLKGVDSTLKIQPAKLEDSAVYLCASSSLAGGTNEQFFGPGTRLTVL.

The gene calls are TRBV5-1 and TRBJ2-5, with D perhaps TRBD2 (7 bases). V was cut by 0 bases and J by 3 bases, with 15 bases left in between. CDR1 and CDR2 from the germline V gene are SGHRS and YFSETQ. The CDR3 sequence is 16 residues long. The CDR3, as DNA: TGCGCCAGCAGCTTGGGGCGGGGGCCTGGGGAAGAGACCCAGTACTTC. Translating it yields CASSLGRGPGEETQYF.

CDR3 amino acids: CASSTGLAGGRSQETQYF. Here the CDR3 DNA reads TGTGCCAGCAGCACGGGACTAGCGGGAGGAAGGTCCCAAGAGACCCAGTACTTC. The chain has TRBV21-1 and TRBJ2-5; whether TRBD2, the table's D call, matches the DNA was not checked. TRBV21-1 is a documented pseudogene. This CDR3 contains 18 residues.

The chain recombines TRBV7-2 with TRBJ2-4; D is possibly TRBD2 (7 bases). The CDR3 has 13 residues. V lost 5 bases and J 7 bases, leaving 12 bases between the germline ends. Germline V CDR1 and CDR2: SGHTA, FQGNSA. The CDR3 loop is CASSPEGGNIQYF. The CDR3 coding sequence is TGTGCCAGCAGCCCCGAGGGGGGGAACATTCAGTACTTC.